This TCR beta chain was recovered during a study of CD8+CD57+ T cells in acquired aplastic anemia. Across the whole study: The mean DNA yield obtained from sorted CD4+ and CD8+ cells came to approximately 3.2 ug.

Patients chosen for sequencing had shown CD8+CD57+ cell expansion by flow cytometry. For CDR3 and TCR beta VDJ profiling, genomic DNA was the template used. Each CDR3 protein gets one entry after TCRdb re-called the reads with MiXCR. The data show 150,000 or so distinct CDR3 sequences, over 40% seen once. This CDR3 comprises 15 residues. V lost 4 bases to trimming and J lost 2 bases, with 14 bases between them. The germline V gene encodes CDR1 SGHKS and CDR2 YYEKEE (reference sequence). Note on this clonotype: The antigen is undetermined.

Study-level points and caveats: Patients and controls were not found to differ significantly in CD8+ Simpson's diversity. Shared by patients and controls, approximately 28 CD8+ CDR3s were abundant in patients.

The TCR sequence derives from a human donor with aplastic anemia. The sequenced sample consisted of sorted CD4+, CD8+, or CD8+CD57+ T cells (not recorded which) from PBMCs. The rearrangement links TRBV5-5 to TRBJ2-3, with D perhaps TRBD1 or TRBD2 (5 bases each). CDR3 protein: CASSEPGPLTDTQYF. The DNA of the CDR3 is TGTGCCAGCAGCGAACCGGGACCTCTCACAGATACGCAGTATTTT.